The TCR beta chain under discussion was sequenced for a study of blood T cell repertoires in COVID-19. Background on the study: PBMCs, B-cell-depleted T cells, or T cells provided the cDNA or gDNA that made up the material.

Methods used by the authors: Cell counts per sample came from amplifying reference gene primers. Measured with immunoSEQ multiplex PCR; TCRdb has only the in-frame clones, and not every one. The V and J calls and the clone size are those of that table, but D and trimming were determined from the DNA. Of approximately 380,000 clones detected, 88% appear once; the ten largest clones hold roughly 1.2%. The CDR3 has 16 residues. Trimming removed 2 bases from V and 0 bases from J, with 8 bases in between. Germline V gene lookup returns CDR1 MNHEY and CDR2 SVGAGI. Membership in each cohort depended on participant-reported clinical history. Donors in Cohort 3 who had recovered were those with two negative PCRs, healthcare professional clearance, or resolution of their symptoms.

The sequenced sample consisted of PBMCs or T cells enriched from blood (not recorded which). The rearrangement joins TRBV6-5 to TRBJ1-6; D not resolved. The TCR comes from a woman younger than 35 who had recovered from COVID-19. CDR3 nucleotides: TGTGCCAGCAGTTACCGGAGGAGCTCCTATAATTCACCCCTCCACTTT. It codes for CASSYRRSSYNSPLHF.